One sample yielded the 27 T cell receptor beta chains listed below, sequenced in a study of cytomegalovirus exposure and HLA in healthy donors. The PCR was carried out with 60 Vbeta primers and 13 Jbeta primers. Libraries were prepared by immunoSEQ multiplex PCR; TCRdb keeps only in-frame clonotypes and omits some of them. The sample has fewer than 85,000 clones, approximately 72% seen once. The source material was PBMCs. The receptors were gathered from a woman aged 40-49 years in good health and CMV-seropositive.

The rearrangement joins TRBV6-5 to TRBJ2-1; 11 nucleotides line up with TRBD2. Germline V gives CDR1 MNHEY, CDR2 SVGAGI. V lost 1 base, J lost 9 bases, and 2 bases stayed unmatched. The CDR3 contains 14 residues. CDR3 sequence (DNA): TGTGCCAGCAGTTACTTTACTAGCGGGGGTGAGCAGTTCTTC. It translates to CASSYFTSGGEQFF.

In this sample, this clone turned up a few times. This chain joins TRBV2 and TRBJ2-1; perhaps TRBD2 as D (5 bases). Trimming removed 4 bases at V and 7 bases at J, with 8 bases between. Germline V gives CDR1 SNHLY, CDR2 FYNNEI. This CDR3 comprises 12 residues. CDR3 loop: CASSGTGNEQFF. The CDR3 DNA is TGTGCCAGCAGTGGGACTGGTAATGAGCAGTTCTTC.

As to this clone: Sequence at one end of the junction differs from germline and may be a read error. The chain uses TRBV29-1 and TRBJ1-2; possible D gene TRBD1, 5 bases. Germline assignment: CDR1 SQVTM and CDR2 ANQGSEA. The CDR3 is 12 amino acids. DNA of the CDR3: TGCAGCGTTGGGCAGGGTGACCGCGGCTACCCCTTC. This encodes CSVGQGDRGYPF.

The V and J genes are TRBV5-8 and TRBJ1-5, with D perhaps matching TRBD1 (5 bases). Trimming removed 6 bases at V and 6 bases at J, with 13 bases between. From germline, CDR1 is SGHTS and CDR2 YDEGEE. This CDR3 contains 13 residues. The CDR3 DNA follows: TGTGCCAGCAAAGGGGCCTCATTTCAGCCCCAGCATTTT. This gives the protein CASKGASFQPQHF.

This clone occurred once. The V call is TRBV28, the J call TRBJ1-3; 9 bases align to TRBD1. This CDR3 is 15 amino acids long. V lost 7 bases to trimming and J lost 0 bases; unmatched junction nucleotides: 4. In germline, CDR1 is MDHEN, CDR2 SYDVKM. Here the CDR3 reads CASTAQGASGNTIYF. In DNA, the CDR3 is TGTGCCAGCACTGCACAGGGGGCCTCTGGAAACACCATATATTTT.

V is TRBV28 and J is TRBJ1-1; 8 bases agree with TRBD1. The V gene's germline CDR1 is MDHEN and CDR2 SYDVKM. The CDR3 runs 13 residues. With V trimmed by 9 bases and J by 4 bases, 7 bases remained unmatched. The CDR3 sequence: CASRQGLSTEAFF. The CDR3 nucleotides read TGTGCCAGTAGACAGGGGTTGAGCACTGAAGCTTTCTTT.

This clone has only one observation. The V gene is TRBV19, the J gene TRBJ1-4; 7 nucleotides align to TRBD1. Germline V CDR1 and CDR2: LNHDA, SQIVND (reference sequence). The CDR3 loop spans 14 amino acids. Trimming at V came to 8 bases and at J to 0 bases, leaving 3 bases not matched to a gene. The CDR3: CASSQGTTNEKLFF. CDR3 DNA sequence: TGTGCCAGTTCACAGGGGACAACTAATGAAAAACTGTTTTTT. Full variable domain (outside the CDR3, taken from reference TRBV19 and TRBJ1-4): DGGITQSPKYLFRKEGQNVTLSCEQNLNHDAMYWYRQDPGQGLRLIYYSQIVNDFQKGDIAEGYSVSREKKESFPLTVTSAQKNPTAFYLCASSQGTTNEKLFFGSGTQLSVL.

This chain uses TRBV27 with TRBJ1-6; perhaps TRBD1 as D (5 bases). Trimming pared 5 bases from V and 5 bases from J, leaving 25 bases between. CDR1 is MNHEY and CDR2 is SMNVEV in the germline V gene (reference sequence). The CDR3 totals 19 residues. The CDR3 is CASSTRYTGGVKNNSPLHF. The DNA of the CDR3 is TGTGCCAGCAGTACCCGATACACGGGGGGGGTTAAGAATAATTCACCCCTCCACTTT.

This clone turned up a few times. The rearrangement joins TRBV10-3 to TRBJ2-5; possibly TRBD1 for D (6 bases). The CDR3 runs 12 residues. V gave up 4 bases and J gave up 5 bases, with 8 bases separating them. Germline CDR1 reads ENHRY; CDR2 reads SYGVKD. CDR3 DNA: TGTGCCATCAGTGGGGACATTGAGACCCAGTACTTC. Amino acid sequence: CAISGDIETQYF.

The V call is TRBV6-6, the J call TRBJ2-7; tentatively, D is TRBD2 (6 bases). CDR1 MNHNY and CDR2 SVGAGI come from the germline V gene (reference sequence). The length of the CDR3 is 15 residues. Deletions cut 5 bases from V and 6 bases from J, with 20 bases between. The chain's CDR3 is CASSVAGTPLSEQYF. DNA for the CDR3: TGTGCCAGCAGTGTAGCCGGGACTCCCCTCAGCGAGCAGTACTTC.

This clone was seen a handful of times. The V and J genes are TRBV5-1 and TRBJ1-1; TRBD1 is a possible D gene (5 bases). The germline CDR1 and CDR2 sequences are SGHRS and YFSETQ. Trimming took 3 bases from V and 1 from J, leaving 10 bases between them. There are 14 residues in the CDR3. The CDR3: CASSSIDRNTEAFF. Written as DNA, the CDR3 is TGCGCCAGCAGCTCGATTGACAGGAACACTGAAGCTTTCTTT.

The DNA of the CDR3 is TGTGCCAGCTCAGACAGAAATACGCAGTATTTT. Its translation: CASSDRNTQYF. The chain couples TRBV18 to TRBJ2-3, with D possibly being TRBD1 (5 bases). CDR3 length: 11 residues. Germline loops: CDR1 KGHSH, CDR2 LQKENI. The ends were cut back, 5 bases at V and 7 bases at J, with 7 bases in the middle. Full variable domain (remainder filled in from reference TRBV18 and TRBJ2-3): NAGVMQNPRHLVRRRGQEARLRCSPMKGHSHVYWYRQLPEEGLKFMVYLQKENIIDESGMPKERFSAEFPKEGPSILRIQQVVRGDSAAYFCASSDRNTQYFGPGTRLTVL.

The V and J genes are TRBV9 and TRBJ2-7; TRBD2 aligns across 9 bases. The V gene's germline CDR1 is SGDLS and CDR2 YYNGEE. CDR3 length: 14 residues. Unmatched junction bases numbered 9, after V lost 0 bases and J lost 11 bases. DNA of the CDR3: TGTGCCAGCAGCGTAGATGTGGCGGGGGGGCCAAAGTACTTC. The encoded protein is CASSVDVAGGPKYF.

This chain links TRBV7-2 with TRBJ1-2; 8 nucleotides line up with TRBD1. V gave up 5 bases and J gave up 6 bases; unmatched junction bases: 5. The CDR3 consists of 13 residues. Germline lookup yields CDR1 SGHTA and CDR2 FQGNSA. The CDR3 loop reads CASSRGQGNGYTF. CDR3 DNA: TGTGCCAGCAGCCGCGGACAGGGTAATGGCTACACCTTC.

The rearrangement uses TRBV9 and TRBJ2-3; D possibly corresponds to TRBD2 (6 bases). Looked up from germline, CDR1 is SGDLS and CDR2 is YYNGEE. This CDR3 contains 15 residues. Deletions cut 7 bases from V and 2 bases from J, with 17 bases between. The CDR3, as DNA: TGTGCCAGCGCTCGTTTGGGGGGTGTCACAGATACGCAGTATTTT. Protein sequence: CASARLGGVTDTQYF.

The CDR3 spells CASSPSGGQGLYIQYF. The DNA for the CDR3 is TGTGCCAGCAGTCCTAGCGGGGGACAGGGCTTATACATTCAGTACTTC. V usage is TRBV27 and J usage is TRBJ2-4; D is possibly TRBD2 (10 bases). With 5 bases removed from V and 8 bases from J, the gap between germline ends came to 22 bases. Germline CDR1 reads MNHEY; CDR2 reads SMNVEV (reference sequence). The CDR3 has 16 amino acids.

The chain recombines TRBV19 with TRBJ2-4, with TRBD2 matching over 13 bases. After removal of 6 bases from V and 0 bases from J, the junction contained 5 bases not matched to a gene. CDR1 LNHDA and CDR2 SQIVND come from the germline V gene (reference sequence). The CDR3 extends over 17 amino acids. The CDR3 spells CASSGLAGALAKNIQYF. The CDR3 DNA sequence: TGTGCCAGTAGCGGACTAGCGGGGGCTCTAGCCAAAAACATTCAGTACTTC. Drawing the rest from reference TRBV19 and TRBJ2-4, the complete variable domain is DGGITQSPKYLFRKEGQNVTLSCEQNLNHDAMYWYRQDPGQGLRLIYYSQIVNDFQKGDIAEGYSVSREKKESFPLTVTSAQKNPTAFYLCASSGLAGALAKNIQYFGAGTRLSVL.

CDR3 DNA: TGCGCCAGCAGTGAGTCGAAGCTAGGTACGCAGTATTTT. It translates to CASSESKLGTQYF. This rearrangement joins TRBV10-2 to TRBJ2-3; no reliable D call. The length of the CDR3 is 13 residues. V shed 0 bases and J shed 8 bases, with 9 bases lying between them. The V gene's germline CDR1 is WSHSY and CDR2 SAAADI.

The chain has TRBV6-5 and TRBJ2-1, with TRBD2 as a possible D gene (6 bases). V was clipped by 4 bases and J by 4 bases, with 17 bases between them. CDR1 is MNHEY and CDR2 is SVGAGI in the germline V gene. This CDR3 region has 16 residues. CDR3 amino acids: CASSLGGEVGYNEQFF. CDR3 nucleotides: TGTGCCAGCAGTTTAGGTGGGGAGGTCGGGTACAATGAGCAGTTCTTC.

The genes are TRBV2 and TRBJ1-2; D is unclear. V was cut by 6 bases and J by 6 bases, with 17 bases left in between. This CDR3 region has 14 residues. The germline V gene has CDR1 SNHLY and CDR2 FYNNEI. The CDR3 loop is CASSSSRTEDGYTF. CDR3 nucleotide sequence: TGTGCCAGCAGCAGTAGTAGAACAGAAGATGGCTACACCTTC.

The CDR3 sequence is CSVESGDYEQYF. For the CDR3, the DNA is TGCAGCGTTGAATCGGGAGACTACGAGCAGTACTTC. The J gene is TRBJ2-7, the V gene TRBV29-1, with a weak D call TRBD2 (6 bases). V lost 2 bases, J lost 3 bases, and 8 bases lay in between. The CDR3 is 12 residues long. Germline V CDR1 and CDR2: SQVTM, ANQGSEA.

This clone was counted a few times. The J gene is TRBJ1-5, the V gene TRBV11-2; the D gene is possibly TRBD1 (6 bases). CDR1 SGHAT and CDR2 FQNNGV come from the germline V gene. V was trimmed by 6 bases and J by 4 bases, leaving 16 bases between them. CDR3 size: 15 residues. As DNA, the CDR3 is TGTGCCAGCAGAGATCCAGGGGTCGGGAATCAGCCCCAGCATTTT. Its translation: CASRDPGVGNQPQHF.

The chain recombines TRBV4-1 with TRBJ1-1; 10 nucleotides agree with TRBD1. V lost 0 bases and J lost 4; bases outside the gene matches: 8. Germline CDR1 reads MGHRA; CDR2 reads YSYEKL. This CDR3 spans 17 amino acids. The DNA for the CDR3 is TGCGCCAGCAGCCAAGAGTGGGACAGGGGCGCGAGCACTGAAGCTTTCTTT. Translation: CASSQEWDRGASTEAFF.

This chain links TRBV7-2 with TRBJ2-1, with TRBD1 matching over 10 bases. The CDR3 runs 16 residues. Germline values: CDR1 SGHTA, CDR2 FQGNSA. Trimming at V came to 4 bases and at J to 7 bases, leaving 10 bases not matched to a gene. CDR3 sequence: CASSSYGTGAQNEQFF. As DNA, the CDR3 is TGTGCCAGCAGCTCATACGGGACAGGGGCTCAGAATGAGCAGTTCTTC.

By its share, this clone is medium-sized. The chain is built from TRBV5-1 and TRBJ2-3, with 8 bases matching TRBD2. Germline CDR1 SGHRS, CDR2 YFSETQ. Losses at the gene ends were 7 bases for V and 5 bases for J; bases not matched to a gene: 18. CDR3 length: 17 amino acids. The DNA of the CDR3 is TGCGCCAGCGGCACGTGGACCGGGACTAGAGTCCTAGATACGCAGTATTTT. The encoded protein is CASGTWTGTRVLDTQYF.

The chain's CDR3 is CASSHTGLGEQYF. CDR3 bases: TGCGCCAGCAGCCACACAGGGTTGGGCGAGCAGTACTTC. The chain links TRBV5-1 to TRBJ2-7; a weak D match, TRBD1 (6 bases). CDR1 SGHRS and CDR2 YFSETQ come from the germline V gene. This CDR3 region has 13 residues. Trimming removed 4 bases from V and 6 bases from J, with 14 bases in between. Using reference TRBV5-1 and TRBJ2-7 for the parts outside the CDR3, the full variable domain is KAGVTQTPRYLIKTRGQQVTLSCSPISGHRSVSWYQQTPGQGLQFLFEYFSETQRNKGNFPGRFSGRQFSNSRSEMNVSTLELGDSALYLCASSHTGLGEQYFGPGTRLTVT.

The chain joins TRBV5-4 to TRBJ2-7, with 9 bases that match TRBD2. Germline lookup yields CDR1 SGHNT and CDR2 YYREEE (reference sequence). V shed 0 bases, J shed 4 bases, and the junction held 5 bases outside the gene matches. The CDR3 consists of 15 residues. The CDR3 DNA follows: TGTGCCAGCAGCTTGGCCGGCGGACTAGCGTACGAGCAGTACTTC. Protein sequence: CASSLAGGLAYEQYF. Full variable domain (missing parts from reference TRBV5-4 and TRBJ2-7): ETGVTQSPTHLIKTRGQQVTLRCSSQSGHNTVSWYQQALGQGPQFIFQYYREEENGRGNFPPRFSGLQFPNYSSELNVNALELDDSALYLCASSLAGGLAYEQYFGPGTRLTVT.